This T cell receptor beta chain is drawn from a study of shared clonotypes between healthy human individuals. Whole-study findings and limits: Shared clonotypes across all four donors exceeded non-shared ones in generation probability.

Assay used: immunoSEQ multiplex PCR; TCRdb lists only in-frame clones, some missing. This table has 1.5 million to 2.5 million clones, less than 95% appearing once. As to this clone: What it binds is not known.

This CDR3 has 16 amino acids. Trimming shortened V by 5 bases and J by 3 bases, and 17 bases separated the two germline ends. Per germline, CDR1 SGHVS and CDR2 FQNEAQ. The naive CD8 fraction comprised CD45RO-negative cells positively selected for CCR7 and excluded terminally differentiated effector memory CD45RA+ cells. The source is a man younger than 30 in good health. The chain joins TRBV7-8 to TRBJ1-3; no firm D call. Sequencing was done on a sample of naive CD8+ T cells sorted from blood. DNA of the CDR3: TGTGCCAGCAGCCTGACCCCGGAGGGTAATGGAAACACCATATATTTT. It encodes CASSLTPEGNGNTIYF. Full variable domain (remainder filled in from reference TRBV7-8 and TRBJ1-3): GAGVSQSPRYKVAKRGQDVALRCDPISGHVSLFWYQQALGQGPEFLTYFQNEAQLDKSGLPSDRFFAERPEGSVSTLKIQRTQQEDSAVYLCASSLTPEGNGNTIYFGEGSWLTVV.